Shown below are 13 T cell receptor beta chains from a single sample sequenced in a study of blood T cell repertoires in COVID-19. TCRdb's table, derived via immunoSEQ multiplex PCR, lists solely in-frame clones and lacks some. The table records over 85,000 clones, around nine tenths of them present only once. Sequencing was carried out using peripheral blood. The source of these receptors is a human donor in a cohort sampled during active COVID-19.

This chain joins TRBV3-1 (or the pseudogene TRBV3-2) and TRBJ1-2; 10 nucleotides line up with TRBD1. The CDR3 consists of 15 residues. Per the germline V gene, CDR1 is LGHDT and CDR2 is YNNKEL (reference sequence). J lost 7 bases, V lost 1 base, and 6 bases had no gene match. The CDR3 DNA follows: TGTGCCAGCAGCCAAGGTTCGGACAGGGGGTCTGGCTACACCTTC. Protein sequence: CASSQGSDRGSGYTF.

This clone was detected once. This chain links TRBV18 with TRBJ2-5; D not resolved. CDR1 is KGHSH, CDR2 LQKENI, per germline. The CDR3 length is 13 residues. Deletions cut 0 bases from V and 6 bases from J, with 8 bases between. CDR3 nucleotide sequence: TGTGCCAGCTCACCACCGGTCAGTCAGACCCAGTACTTC. It encodes CASSPPVSQTQYF.

The chain joins TRBV5-1 to TRBJ2-7; TRBD1 aligns across 7 bases. Losses at the gene ends were 3 bases for V and 0 bases for J; bases not matched to a gene: 6. The CDR3 extends over 15 amino acids. The germline V gene encodes CDR1 SGHRS and CDR2 YFSETQ. The CDR3 sequence: CASSSTGANSYEQYF. The CDR3 nucleotides read TGCGCCAGCAGCTCTACAGGGGCGAACTCCTACGAGCAGTACTTC.

The V gene is TRBV7-8, the J gene TRBJ2-7; D may be TRBD2 (6 bases). Between the trimmed V and J ends, which lost 0 bases and 3 bases, there was a span of 18 bases. This CDR3 contains 17 residues. Per the germline V gene, CDR1 is SGHVS and CDR2 is FQNEAQ. CDR3 coding DNA: TGTGCCAGCAGCTTAGCGTTCATTAGCGGTTCTCACTACGAGCAGTACTTC. Protein: CASSLAFISGSHYEQYF.

This clone has just one count. This chain uses TRBV7-2 with TRBJ2-3; 7 bases line up with TRBD1. Germline CDR1 reads SGHTA; CDR2 reads FQGNSA. V was pared by 2 bases and J by 3 bases, with 8 bases of the junction left unmatched. The CDR3 loop spans 16 amino acids. In nucleotides, the CDR3 is TGTGCCAGCAGCTTACGCAAGGGGGCTAGGACAGATACGCAGTATTTT. This codes for CASSLRKGARTDTQYF.

V gene TRBV7-2 combines with J gene TRBJ1-3, with no clear D. This CDR3 spans 14 amino acids. The V end lost 3 bases, the J end lost 4 bases, and 10 bases lay between the germline ends. Germline assignment: CDR1 SGHTA and CDR2 FQGNSA. CDR3 in DNA: TGTGCCAGCAGCTTTCCGGGAGCAGGAAACACCATATATTTT. As protein: CASSFPGAGNTIYF.

The gene calls are TRBV5-4 and TRBJ2-7, with TRBD1 as a possible D gene (5 bases). Germline lookup yields CDR1 SGHNT and CDR2 YYREEE (reference sequence). The CDR3 extends over 15 amino acids. V lost 0 bases, J lost 1 base, and 11 bases lay in between. The CDR3 coding sequence is TGTGCCAGCAGCTTGGTGTCAGGGAAGTCCTACGAGCAGTACTTC. It encodes CASSLVSGKSYEQYF.

Here the CDR3 DNA reads TGTGCCATCAGAGGACAGGGGAGGTACGAGCAGTACTTC. It translates to CAIRGQGRYEQYF. The chain is built from TRBV10-3 and TRBJ2-7; 9 nucleotides agree with TRBD1. The CDR3 length is 13 residues. Germline CDR1 reads ENHRY; CDR2 reads SYGVKD. Losses at the gene ends were 6 bases for V and 4 bases for J; bases not matched to a gene: 4.

The chain recombines TRBV25-1 with TRBJ2-7, with TRBD2 matching over 7 bases. The V and J ends lost 4 bases and 6 bases, in that order; junction bases with no gene match: 6. CDR1 and CDR2 (germline): MGHDK, SYGVNS. The CDR3 runs 13 residues. The CDR3 DNA reads TGTGCCAGCAGTGGACTAGCTGGGGCCGAGCAGTACTTC. Protein: CASSGLAGAEQYF.

The chain carries TRBV27 and TRBJ1-2; no clear D gene. With 6 bases removed from V and 7 bases from J, the gap between germline ends came to 12 bases. This CDR3 is built from 12 residues. Germline assignment: CDR1 MNHEY and CDR2 SMNVEV (reference sequence). The CDR3 here is CASSPLRGGYTF. DNA for the CDR3: TGTGCCAGCAGCCCCCTTCGGGGTGGCTACACCTTC.

The rearrangement links TRBV6-5 to TRBJ2-1; TRBD2 matches 13 bases. With 2 bases clipped from V and 6 bases from J, the junction kept 4 bases outside the gene matches. CDR3 size: 16 residues. Germline V gene sequence: CDR1 MNHEY, CDR2 SVGAGI. Here the CDR3 DNA reads TGTGCCAGCAGTTACACGGGACTAGCGGGACTCAATGAGCAGTTCTTC. The encoded protein is CASSYTGLAGLNEQFF.

The chain couples TRBV2 to TRBJ2-3; possible D gene TRBD2, 6 bases. Germline lookup yields CDR1 SNHLY and CDR2 FYNNEI. V lost 4 bases and J lost 1, with 18 bases in between. The CDR3 consists of 17 residues. In DNA form, the CDR3 reads TGTGCCAGCAGTGTCTCGCCCCCGTCTAGCGGCACAGATACGCAGTATTTT. Its protein is CASSVSPPSSGTDTQYF.

This clone was observed a single time. One junction end does not reproduce the germline sequence, and a read error may be involved. The rearrangement links TRBV11-1 to TRBJ2-3; 15 positions match TRBD2. The germline CDR1 and CDR2 sequences are SGHAT and FQDESV (reference sequence). The length of the CDR3 is 14 residues. The CDR3: CASSTPGTSGRSLF. The CDR3 coding sequence is TGTGCCAGCAGCACCCCCGGGACTAGCGGGAGGTCTCTTTTT.